Listed here are 9 T cell receptor beta chains from one sample, sequenced in a study of T cells after yellow fever vaccination. TCRdb ran MiXCR on the 5' RACE reads and lists one entry per CDR3 protein. The sample holds 250,000 to 400,000 distinct CDR3 sequences, 4% to 5.5% seen once. The starting material was PBMCs, obtained 15 days after the yellow fever booster vaccination. The receptors derive from a man aged 18 to 30 who received the YFV17D yellow fever vaccine.

CDR3 residues: CASSFQGAYEQYV. For the CDR3, the DNA is TGTGCCAGCAGTTTCCAGGGTGCCTACGAGCAGTACGTC. The chain uses TRBV7-8 and TRBJ2-7; TRBD1 might be the D (5 bases). Germline assignment: CDR1 SGHVS and CDR2 FQNEAQ. The CDR3 contains 13 residues. V lost 6 bases and J lost 2, with 11 bases in between.

At least ten counts were recorded for this clonotype. This chain links TRBV25-1 with TRBJ1-4; D uncertain. This CDR3 is 14 amino acids long. Trimming took off 3 bases at V and 8 bases at J, with 13 bases between the two ends. Germline CDR1 MGHDK, CDR2 SYGVNS. This CDR3 is CASSEVRDGEKLFF. In nucleotides, the CDR3 is TGTGCCAGCAGTGAGGTCCGGGATGGGGAAAAACTGTTTTTT.

Many counts were recorded for this clonotype. This chain joins TRBV5-6 and TRBJ2-7; 7 positions match TRBD1. Per the germline V gene, CDR1 is SGHDT and CDR2 is YYEEEE. The CDR3 covers 14 residues. With 4 bases clipped from V and 1 base from J, the junction kept 5 bases outside the gene matches. CDR3 amino acids: CASSRRTGSYEQYV. The DNA of the CDR3 is TGTGCCAGCAGCCGACGGACAGGATCCTACGAGCAGTACGTC.

The V and J genes are TRBV3-1 and TRBJ2-1; D perhaps matches TRBD1 (6 bases). Per germline, CDR1 LGHDT and CDR2 YNNKEL (reference sequence). This CDR3 spans 12 amino acids. V was trimmed by 3 bases and J by 15 bases, leaving 15 bases between them. The CDR3 DNA sequence: TGTGCCAGCAGCCAGCGCCCACAGGGATGGTTCTTC. It is translated as CASSQRPQGWFF.

This clonotype was counted between two and nine times. The junction does not match germline at one end; this may be a read error. This rearrangement joins TRBV7-7 to TRBJ2-5; 8 bases line up with TRBD1. The CDR3 has 16 amino acids. CDR1 is SSHAT and CDR2 is FNYEAQ in the germline V gene (reference sequence). DNA for the CDR3: TGTGCTAGCAGCTCCCGGCGGGGACAGGACCAAGAGACCCAGTACTTC. Translation gives CASSSRRGQDQETQYF.

This clonotype was detected a few times. This chain connects TRBV13 to TRBJ1-1; D remains ambiguous. Germline values: CDR1 PRHDT, CDR2 FYEKMQ (reference sequence). CDR3 length equals 13 residues. V was shortened by 4 bases and J by 3 bases, with 9 bases between the two germline ends. DNA of the CDR3: TGTGCCAGCAGCTCAGCGGGTTACACTGAAGCTTTCTTT. This sequence encodes CASSSAGYTEAFF.

This clonotype was observed many times. The V gene is TRBV5-1, the J gene TRBJ2-7, with a tentative D call TRBD1 (6 bases). CDR1 and CDR2 (germline): SGHRS, YFSETQ. V was trimmed by 2 bases and J by 5 bases, leaving 8 bases between them. The CDR3 is made up of 12 amino acids. The CDR3 sequence: CASSLQGDEQYF. CDR3 sequence (DNA): TGCGCCAGCAGCTTACAGGGAGACGAGCAGTACTTC.

This clonotype showed up just a few times. The chain has TRBV30 and TRBJ2-4; the D gene is possibly TRBD1 (5 bases). V was clipped by 0 bases and J by 6 bases, with 12 bases between them. This CDR3 spans 14 amino acids. Germline CDR1 and CDR2: GTSNPN and SVGIG (reference sequence). CDR3 in DNA: TGTGCCTGGAGTGTGGGCCAGGGTGGAAACATTCAGTACTTC. Protein sequence: CAWSVGQGGNIQYF.

A remark on this clonotype: A much larger clone lies one base from this, so it may be a read error. Because it lacks the conserved phenylalanine or tryptophan at the end, this CDR3 is likely a read error. The DNA is left out, because the CDR3 cannot be placed on it with certainty; the CDR3 is given as TCRdb lists it. This chain's CDR3 is CASTMDGAKRGTL. The V call is TRBV6-6, the J call TRBJ2-1; the table calls TRBD1, which could not be checked here. The CDR3 spans 13 amino acids, including both terminal residues. Per germline, CDR1 MNHNY and CDR2 SVGAGI (reference sequence).